Following are 31 T cell receptor beta chains from one sample sequenced in a study of cytomegalovirus exposure and HLA in healthy donors. PCR involved 60 Vbeta and 13 Jbeta primers. Sequencing was performed with immunoSEQ multiplex PCR; in TCRdb, only in-frame clones are kept and a portion is missing. This sample's clone table lists roughly 84,000 clones. Sequencing used PBMCs. Receptors originate from a man in his fifties or sixties in good health and CMV-seronegative.

The chain combines TRBV19 with TRBJ1-5; 7 nucleotides agree with TRBD1. The CDR3 loop spans 16 amino acids. Germline CDR1 LNHDA, CDR2 SQIVND (reference sequence). Losses at the gene ends were 5 bases for V and 2 bases for J; bases not matched to a gene: 9. The CDR3 sequence is CASSDRQGQGNQPQHF. CDR3 in DNA: TGTGCCAGTAGTGACAGACAGGGTCAAGGCAATCAGCCCCAGCATTTT.

This chain links TRBV6-5 with TRBJ1-5, with a weak D call TRBD1 (6 bases). Deletions cut 6 bases from V and 0 bases from J, with 12 bases between. The CDR3 has 15 residues. Looked up from germline, CDR1 is MNHEY and CDR2 is SVGAGI. CDR3: CASSPGVISNQPQHF. The CDR3 nucleotides are TGTGCCAGCAGCCCAGGGGTTATTAGCAATCAGCCCCAGCATTTT.

The J gene is TRBJ2-1, the V gene TRBV18; 9 positions match TRBD2. Trimming cost V 1 base and J 7 bases; bases outside gene matches: 5. Per germline, CDR1 KGHSH and CDR2 LQKENI. The CDR3 has 15 residues. In nucleotides, the CDR3 is TGTGCCAGCTCACCACGAGCGGGGGGAGTAAATGAGCAGTTCTTC. Amino acids: CASSPRAGGVNEQFF.

The chain recombines TRBV6-5 with TRBJ1-5, with D hard to call. The CDR3 length is 15 residues. V was pared by 0 bases and J by 2 bases, with 8 bases between. In germline, CDR1 is MNHEY, CDR2 SVGAGI. The CDR3 here is CASSYSPSGNQPQHF. The CDR3 nucleotides read TGTGCCAGCAGTTACTCTCCCAGTGGCAATCAGCCCCAGCATTTT.

The chain uses TRBV6-1 and TRBJ1-5, with TRBD1 identical over 7 bases. The germline V gene encodes CDR1 MNHNS and CDR2 SASEGT. The CDR3 length is 19 residues. After removal of 0 bases from V and 6 bases from J, the junction contained 17 bases not matched to a gene. The CDR3 DNA reads as TGTGCCAGCAGTGAAGCGTGGGGGGATACAGGGGATGATGGTCAGCCCCAGCATTTT. Encoded protein: CASSEAWGDTGDDGQPQHF.

The gene calls are TRBV10-3 and TRBJ1-2; 10 nucleotides match TRBD1. CDR3 length: 18 amino acids. V was pared by 4 bases and J by 2 bases, with 13 bases of the junction left unmatched. CDR1 and CDR2 from the germline V gene are ENHRY and SYGVKD. CDR3 loop: CAISGGQGVVAWNYGYTF. The CDR3 nucleotides are TGTGCCATCAGTGGCGGACAGGGGGTGGTAGCGTGGAACTATGGCTACACCTTC.

This rearrangement joins TRBV28 to TRBJ2-1; D gene uncertain. CDR3 length: 12 amino acids. CDR1 and CDR2 from the germline V gene are MDHEN and SYDVKM. Deletions cut 11 bases from V and 4 bases from J, with 12 bases between. This chain's CDR3 is CAGSTEYNEQFF. The DNA for the CDR3 is TGTGCCGGGTCAACAGAATACAATGAGCAGTTCTTC. The entire variable domain, with the rest obtained from reference TRBV28 and TRBJ2-1, is as follows: DVKVTQSSRYLVKRTGEKVFLECVQDMDHENMFWYRQDPGLGLRLIYFSYDVKMKEKGDIPEGYSVSREKKERFSLILESASTNQTSMYLCAGSTEYNEQFFGPGTRLTVL.

This sequence joins TRBV19 and TRBJ1-2; no clear D gene. Germline values: CDR1 LNHDA, CDR2 SQIVND (reference sequence). CDR3 length: 15 residues. The V end lost 4 bases, the J end lost 0 bases, and 12 bases lay between the germline ends. CDR3 nucleotides: TGTGCCAGTAGTACAGCGCGGTCTTCTAACTATGGCTACACCTTC. Translated, it gives CASSTARSSNYGYTF.

The chain employs TRBV7-3 and TRBJ2-7; D is perhaps TRBD1 (6 bases). Germline loops: CDR1 SGHTA, CDR2 FQGTGA. This CDR3 contains 14 residues. V lost 3 bases and J lost 6, with 15 bases in between. CDR3 region: CASSFAGVAGEQYF. The CDR3 DNA reads as TGTGCCAGCAGCTTCGCAGGGGTGGCGGGCGAGCAGTACTTC.

The V and J genes are TRBV27 and TRBJ2-1; 7 bases agree with TRBD2. The CDR3 contains 15 residues. Losses at the gene ends were 8 bases for V and 4 bases for J; bases not matched to a gene: 11. Germline CDR1 reads MNHEY; CDR2 reads SMNVEV (reference sequence). CDR3 nucleotide sequence: TGTGCCAGCGGGAAAGCGGGGAACGCTTACAATGAGCAGTTCTTC. It codes for CASGKAGNAYNEQFF.

The chain combines TRBV19 with TRBJ1-3; 7 nucleotides align to TRBD1. The V segment lost 8 bases and the J segment 4 bases; nucleotides outside the gene matches: 11. CDR1 is LNHDA, CDR2 SQIVND, per germline (reference sequence). The length of the CDR3 is 15 residues. In nucleotides, the CDR3 is TGTGCCAGTTATCGACAGGGTGATTACGGAAACACCATATATTTT. Its translation: CASYRQGDYGNTIYF.

The chain couples TRBV10-3 to TRBJ1-1, with D possibly TRBD1 on 6 matching bases. The CDR3 covers 14 residues. CDR1 and CDR2 (germline): ENHRY, SYGVKD. V gave up 10 bases and J gave up 0 bases, with 15 bases separating them. The CDR3 coding sequence is TGTGCCACTTGTGCAGGGGATATGAACACTGAAGCTTTCTTT. Amino acid sequence: CATCAGDMNTEAFF.

The chain uses TRBV29-1 and TRBJ2-5, with 11 bases aligning to TRBD2. CDR3 length: 15 residues. Trimming removed 4 bases from V and 5 bases from J; junction bases left unmatched: 9. Germline assignment: CDR1 SQVTM and CDR2 ANQGSEA. The CDR3 sequence is CSVVIGTSGRETQYF. The CDR3 nucleotides read TGCAGCGTTGTCATCGGGACTAGCGGTAGGGAGACCCAGTACTTC. The full variable domain, rest sourced from reference TRBV29-1 and TRBJ2-5, is SAVISQKPSRDICQRGTSLTIQCQVDSQVTMMFWYRQQPGQSLTLIATANQGSEATYESGFVIDKFPISRPNLTFSTLTVSNMSPEDSSIYLCSVVIGTSGRETQYFGPGTRLLVL.

The rearrangement links TRBV6-6 to TRBJ2-4, with a possible D match to TRBD1 (6 bases). This CDR3 is 15 amino acids long. Germline V CDR1 and CDR2: MNHNY, SVGAGI (reference sequence). V was pared by 0 bases and J by 7 bases, with 13 bases between. DNA for the CDR3: TGTGCCAGCAGTTACTCGCCTAAAACAGGGAACATTCAGTACTTC. It encodes CASSYSPKTGNIQYF.

The rearrangement joins TRBV18 to TRBJ1-2, with D maybe TRBD1 (6 bases). V lost 5 bases, J lost 0 bases, and 16 bases lay in between. Germline assignment: CDR1 KGHSH and CDR2 LQKENI. The CDR3 contains 16 residues. The CDR3, as DNA: TGTGCCAGCTCATCGGCCACACAGGGAACTAACTATGGCTACACCTTC. Protein sequence: CASSSATQGTNYGYTF.

The V and J genes are TRBV7-9 and TRBJ2-1, with D perhaps TRBD1 (5 bases). V was pared by 5 bases and J by 3 bases, with 8 bases between. This CDR3 region has 13 residues. CDR1 is SEHNR, CDR2 FQNEAQ, per germline (reference sequence). Here the CDR3 reads CASSDRIYNEQFF. CDR3 sequence (DNA): TGTGCCAGCAGCGACAGAATCTACAATGAGCAGTTCTTC.

The rearrangement links TRBV29-1 to TRBJ1-1, with D perhaps matching TRBD1 (6 bases). This CDR3 spans 14 amino acids. The germline V and J ends were trimmed by 3 bases and 0 bases, with 11 bases remaining between them. Germline loops: CDR1 SQVTM, CDR2 ANQGSEA. In DNA, the CDR3 is TGCAGCGTTGAGGGACAACGGGTGAACACTGAAGCTTTCTTT. It yields the protein CSVEGQRVNTEAFF.

This chain uses TRBV11-2 with TRBJ2-6, with a tentative D call TRBD1 (6 bases). There are 16 residues in the CDR3. V lost 5 bases and J 4 bases, leaving 15 bases between the germline ends. The germline gives CDR1 SGHAT, CDR2 FQNNGV. CDR3 DNA sequence: TGTGCCAGCAGCCAAACCACAGGGTCCGGGGCCAACGTCCTGACTTTC. Its translation is CASSQTTGSGANVLTF.

V gene TRBV5-1 combines with J gene TRBJ2-1, with D maybe TRBD1 (6 bases). Germline CDR1 SGHRS, CDR2 YFSETQ. The CDR3 spans 15 residues. Trimming took 5 bases from V and 4 from J, leaving 16 bases between them. The DNA for the CDR3 is TGCGCCAGCAGAGGGACACCCGATGGATACAATGAGCAGTTCTTC. Encoded protein: CASRGTPDGYNEQFF.

The CDR3 sequence is CASSFSTGMNTEAFF. CDR3 nucleotide sequence: TGTGCCAGCAGCTTCTCGACAGGGATGAACACTGAAGCTTTCTTT. The rearrangement uses TRBV7-8 and TRBJ1-1; 7 bases agree with TRBD1. J lost 0 bases, V lost 3 bases, and 4 bases had no gene match. The CDR3 is 15 amino acids. Per the germline V gene, CDR1 is SGHVS and CDR2 is FQNEAQ. Drawing the rest from reference TRBV7-8 and TRBJ1-1, the complete variable domain is GAGVSQSPRYKVAKRGQDVALRCDPISGHVSLFWYQQALGQGPEFLTYFQNEAQLDKSGLPSDRFFAERPEGSVSTLKIQRTQQEDSAVYLCASSFSTGMNTEAFFGQGTRLTVV.

The rearrangement uses TRBV5-1 and TRBJ2-2, with 7 nucleotides matching TRBD2. V trimming: 0 bases; J trimming: 0 bases; junction bases outside the gene matches: 5. CDR1 is SGHRS, CDR2 YFSETQ, per germline. The CDR3 has 17 amino acids. Here the CDR3 DNA reads TGCGCCAGCAGCTTGGCCAGCGGGGTGGCGAACACCGGGGAGCTGTTTTTT. Translating it yields CASSLASGVANTGELFF.

CDR3 protein: CASSSGTGIYGYTF. The CDR3 bases are TGTGCCAGCAGCTCCGGGACAGGCATCTATGGCTACACCTTC. V is TRBV5-5 and J is TRBJ1-2, with TRBD1 matching 8 bases. The junction had 5 bases not matched to a gene; V was cut back by 3 bases and J by 4 bases. Germline CDR1 reads SGHKS; CDR2 reads YYEKEE (reference sequence). The length of the CDR3 is 14 residues.

The J gene is TRBJ1-6, the V gene TRBV28; no clear D gene. CDR1 and CDR2 (germline): MDHEN, SYDVKM. Trimming took off 3 bases at V and 3 bases at J, with 12 bases between the two ends. The CDR3 extends over 16 amino acids. In nucleotides, the CDR3 is TGTGCCAGCAGTTTTCCGGGGAATGGCTATAATTCACCCCTCCACTTT. It encodes CASSFPGNGYNSPLHF.

The chain couples TRBV5-4 to TRBJ1-4; D not certain. Germline V gene lookup returns CDR1 SGHNT and CDR2 YYREEE (reference sequence). The length of the CDR3 is 16 residues. Trimming shortened V by 4 bases and J by 3 bases, and 16 bases separated the two germline ends. The DNA of the CDR3 is TGTGCCAGCAGCCTCTCTGCCCACAGTGCTAATGAAAAACTGTTTTTT. Translated: CASSLSAHSANEKLFF. The full variable domain, rest sourced from reference TRBV5-4 and TRBJ1-4, is ETGVTQSPTHLIKTRGQQVTLRCSSQSGHNTVSWYQQALGQGPQFIFQYYREEENGRGNFPPRFSGLQFPNYSSELNVNALELDDSALYLCASSLSAHSANEKLFFGSGTQLSVL.

This chain uses TRBV5-6 with TRBJ1-1; D remains ambiguous. CDR1 is SGHDT and CDR2 is YYEEEE in the germline V gene. Trimming cost V 4 bases and J 4 bases, with 11 bases left between them. The CDR3 is 13 residues long. The DNA of the CDR3 is TGTGCCAGCAGCCGCAGACCGGGCACTGAAGCTTTCTTT. Encoded protein: CASSRRPGTEAFF.

This chain joins TRBV7-2 and TRBJ2-2; 7 positions match TRBD2. In germline, CDR1 is SGHTA, CDR2 FQGNSA. The V gene end was trimmed by 1 base and the J gene end by 0 bases; junction bases not matched to a gene: 8. The CDR3 has 18 residues. The CDR3 bases are TGTGCCAGCAGCTTAGGGGGAGGGCTATCCTCGAACACCGGGGAGCTGTTTTTT. It encodes CASSLGGGLSSNTGELFF. The variable domain in full, with the rest retrieved from reference TRBV7-2 and TRBJ2-2, is GAGVSQSPSNKVTEKGKDVELRCDPISGHTALYWYRQSLGQGLEFLIYFQGNSAPDKSGLPSDRFSAERTGGSVSTLTIQRTQQEDSAVYLCASSLGGGLSSNTGELFFGEGSRLTVL.

The rearrangement links TRBV10-3 to TRBJ2-2; a possible D gene is TRBD1 (5 bases). Germline V gives CDR1 ENHRY, CDR2 SYGVKD. This CDR3 is 16 amino acids long. Between the trimmed V and J ends, which lost 5 bases and 4 bases, there was a span of 17 bases. The CDR3 loop reads CAISPSQGKGTGELFF. In nucleotides, the CDR3 is TGTGCCATCAGTCCCTCCCAGGGAAAGGGCACCGGGGAGCTGTTTTTT.

This chain joins TRBV7-8 and TRBJ1-2; D possibly corresponds to TRBD1 (6 bases). CDR3 length: 14 amino acids. Looked up from germline, CDR1 is SGHVS and CDR2 is FQNEAQ. The germline V and J ends were trimmed by 2 bases and 7 bases, with 14 bases remaining between them. The CDR3 spells CASSLMSGARGYTF. CDR3 DNA sequence: TGTGCCAGCAGCTTAATGTCAGGGGCGCGTGGCTACACCTTC.

The chain uses TRBV9 and TRBJ1-1; unclear D gene. With 0 bases removed from V and 2 bases from J, the gap between germline ends came to 5 bases. There are 13 residues in the CDR3. The germline V gene has CDR1 SGDLS and CDR2 YYNGEE. The CDR3 DNA sequence: TGTGCCAGCAGCGTAGCCCCAAACACTGAAGCTTTCTTT. Its protein product is CASSVAPNTEAFF.

V usage is TRBV19 and J usage is TRBJ2-2, with 10 bases identical to TRBD1. Unmatched junction bases numbered 11, after V lost 5 bases and J lost 8 bases. This CDR3 has 16 amino acids. Germline V CDR1 and CDR2: LNHDA, SQIVND (reference sequence). The CDR3 spells CASSPQWTGGRGELFF. The CDR3, as DNA: TGTGCCAGTAGTCCACAGTGGACAGGGGGTAGAGGGGAGCTGTTTTTT.

V gene TRBV10-1 combines with J gene TRBJ1-5; TRBD1 agrees at 7 bases. The CDR3 totals 17 residues. Per germline, CDR1 WNHNN and CDR2 SYGVQD (reference sequence). Unmatched junction bases numbered 12, after V lost 5 bases and J lost 2 bases. In DNA form, the CDR3 reads TGCGCCAGCAGTTTGAGGGGGCGGATGGACGGCAATCAGCCCCAGCATTTT. Translated: CASSLRGRMDGNQPQHF.